The clone carrying this TCR beta chain was counted between two and nine times. The antigen is unknown. CDR1 is SGDLS and CDR2 is YYNGEE in the germline V gene. This CDR3 has 16 residues. The trim removed 3 bases at V and 4 bases at J, leaving 5 bases unmatched. From the RT-PCR reads, TCRdb called clonotypes with MiXCR, one entry per CDR3 protein. The sample contains around 750,000 distinct CDR3 sequences, over 20% of which appear only once. This sample was included in a study of response to subunit inactivated influenza vaccine. General study results and limits: The study's authors posited that every seasonal influenza vaccination enlists few new T cells.

The sequences come from PBMCs from blood, collected about 5 days after vaccination. The sequence was collected from a man in his fifties who received an inactivated influenza vaccine. The chain carries TRBV9 and TRBJ2-1; TRBD2 agrees at 12 bases. The CDR3 reads CASSGGGLAGYNEQFF. CDR3 nucleotides: TGTGCCAGCAGCGGAGGCGGACTAGCGGGGTACAATGAGCAGTTCTTC.